These T cell receptor beta chains were read from a single sample in a study of PD-1 blockade in classical Hodgkin lymphoma. The assay was immunoSEQ multiplex PCR, and TCRdb's table has in-frame clones only and misses some. The sample consists of over 85,000 clones, roughly 76% of them appearing once. The sample here was peripheral blood mononuclear cells (PBMCs), taken before the second cycle of nivolumab. The source of these receptors is a human donor with classical Hodgkin lymphoma. The CDR3 runs from the conserved cysteine through the conserved F or W. D genes are given only for firm matches. Clone size is stated in some rows and not others, as once, few, many or a class when expanded.

D gene	clone size	J gene	V gene	CDR3 DNA	CDR3 protein
.	few	TRBJ2-6	TRBV6-1	TGTGCCAGCAGCGGACAGAACTCTGGGGCCAACGTCCTGACTTTC	CASSGQNSGANVLTF
TRBD1	.	TRBJ2-5	TRBV5-4	TGTGCCAGCAGCTTGGGGACAGGGCTGGAAGAGACCCAGTACTTC	CASSLGTGLEETQYF
.	.	TRBJ1-1	TRBV5-1	TGCGCCAGCAGCCGAGAACCCAGGACTCAAGCTTTCTTT	CASSREPRTQAFF
TRBD1	.	TRBJ1-1	TRBV5-6	TGTGCCAGCAGCCTGGGACAGGCTTACGCTGTTACCAACACTGTCGCTTTCTTT	CASSLGQAYAVTNTVAFF
.	.	TRBJ1-1	TRBV14	TGTGCCAGCAGCCAAGACACTGGGTTAACTGAAGCTTTCTTT	CASSQDTGLTEAFF
TRBD2	.	TRBJ2-7	TRBV7-3	TGTGCCAGCAGCTTAAAGGCGGGAGGGGAGCAGTACTTC	CASSLKAGGEQYF
TRBD2	.	TRBJ2-1	TRBV11-3	TGTGCCAGCAGCTTATCGGCGGGGGCCTACAATGAGCAGTTCTTC	CASSLSAGAYNEQFF
.	few	TRBJ1-1	TRBV29-1	TGCAGCGTTGGACTCCCTTCGTCGGAAGCTTTCTTT	CSVGLPSSEAFF
TRBD2	.	TRBJ2-5	TRBV6-5	TGTGCCACCAAGCGGGACGGGGAGACCCAGTACTTC	CATKRDGETQYF
TRBD2	.	TRBJ2-7	TRBV27	TGTGCCAGCAGTCCCGACATGGGACTAGCGGTCTACGAGCAGTACTTC	CASSPDMGLAVYEQYF
TRBD1	.	TRBJ2-7	TRBV28	TGTGCCAGCAGGGCCGGGACAGGTTTCTACGAGCAGTACTTC	CASRAGTGFYEQYF
TRBD2	.	TRBJ2-1	TRBV6-1	TGTGCCAGCAGTGGATTTCTAGCGGACCCCTACAATGAGCAGTTCTTC	CASSGFLADPYNEQFF
.	few	TRBJ2-7	TRBV28	TGTGCCAGCAGTTCCCGACAGGGAGGATACTACGAGCAGTACTTC	CASSSRQGGYYEQYF
.	.	TRBJ2-7	TRBV30	TGTGCCTGGGGGCAGGGGAGTTTCGAGCAGTACTTC	CAWGQGSFEQYF
.	.	TRBJ2-3	TRBV10-3	TGTGCCATCAGTGGAGGAGACAACACAGATACGCAGTATTTT	CAISGGDNTDTQYF
TRBD1	.	TRBJ1-3	TRBV6-5	TGTGCCAGCAGCCTCCGGGACAGCTCTGGAAACACCATATATTTT	CASSLRDSSGNTIYF
.	.	TRBJ1-3	TRBV7-2	TGTGCCAGCTCGCGGGCAGATTCTGGAAACACCATATATTTT	CASSRADSGNTIYF
.	.	TRBJ1-5	TRBV28	TGTGCCAGCAGTCCTTCTGGGGATCAGCCCCAGCATTTT	CASSPSGDQPQHF
TRBD2	.	TRBJ2-7	TRBV29-1	TGCAGCGCCACCGACAGCGGGAGTAGTAACCACGAGCAGTACTTC	CSATDSGSSNHEQYF
.	.	TRBJ1-2	TRBV6-1	TGTGCCAGCAGTGCTAGAGGGCGCCTTCTGGGCTATGGCTACACCTTC	CASSARGRLLGYGYTF
.	.	TRBJ2-3	TRBV27	TGTGCCAGCAGTTTATACCCAGATACGCAGTATTTT	CASSLYPDTQYF
.	.	TRBJ1-1	TRBV10-3	TGTGCCATCAGTGCGCGGGACGAGGCTTTCTTT	CAISARDEAFF
.	.	TRBJ2-1	TRBV4-1	TGCGCCAGCAGCCAAGAGGGGCTAGCGACCTCCTACAATGAGCAGTTCTTC	CASSQEGLATSYNEQFF
TRBD1	.	TRBJ2-1	TRBV9	TGTGCCAGCAGCGAGGGACAGGGCAGGGGGGAGCAGTTCTTC	CASSEGQGRGEQFF
TRBD2	.	TRBJ2-5	TRBV2	TGTGCCAGCATGCGGGAGCCCCAGGAGACCCAGTACTTC	CASMREPQETQYF
.	.	TRBJ2-3	TRBV19	TGTGCCAGTAGTATAGGCCTTAATACGCAGTATTTT	CASSIGLNTQYF
TRBD2	.	TRBJ2-7	TRBV7-9	TGTGCCACCAGCGGCGGGAGGGCCTACGAGCAGTACTTC	CATSGGRAYEQYF
.	.	TRBJ1-1	TRBV2	TGTGCCAGCAGAAACGGCTTGGGGGTATCTGAAGCTTTCTTT	CASRNGLGVSEAFF
TRBD2	.	TRBJ2-1	TRBV6-5	TGTGCCAGCAGTACCACTAGCGGAACCTACAATGAGCAGTTCTTC	CASSTTSGTYNEQFF
.	.	TRBJ1-2	TRBV19	TGTGCCAGTGGGGCCGGGTATGGCTACACCTTC	CASGAGYGYTF
TRBD2	.	TRBJ2-5	TRBV5-4	TGTGCCAGCAGTCGAGAGCGGGAGGAGACCCAGTACTTC	CASSREREETQYF
.	.	TRBJ2-7	TRBV6-5	TGTGCAATCGCGGGGCGTAGCGGCCTCTACGAGCAGTACTTC	CAIAGRSGLYEQYF
.	.	TRBJ1-2	TRBV5-5	TGTGCCAGCAGCCCGATGGCCGACAACTATGGCTACACCTTC	CASSPMADNYGYTF
TRBD1	once	TRBJ2-2	TRBV28	TGTGCCAGCAGGGACAGGGGTCCGTCGAACACCGGGGAGCTGTTTTTT	CASRDRGPSNTGELFF
TRBD2	.	TRBJ2-7	TRBV10-3	TGTGCCGGTCAAAAGGGGCGGGAGTCCTACGAGCAGTACTTC	CAGQKGRESYEQYF
.	.	TRBJ1-2	TRBV29-1	TGCAGCGTTGAGAGGGGAACCGGCTATGGCTACACCTTC	CSVERGTGYGYTF
TRBD2	many	TRBJ2-3	TRBV4-1	TGCGCCAGCAGCTTGGCAGCGGGAGACACAGATACGCAGTATTTT	CASSLAAGDTDTQYF
.	once	TRBJ1-1	TRBV5-1	TGCGCCAGCAGCCCGGGGGCCCCGGGGATCACTGAAGCTTTCTTT	CASSPGAPGITEAFF
.	.	TRBJ2-1	TRBV21-1	TGTGCCAGCAAGAGGGGGACTAGCATTGACTACAATGAGCAGTTCTTC	CASKRGTSIDYNEQFF
TRBD1	.	TRBJ1-2	TRBV7-2	TGTGCCAGCAGCTTAGCCGGGACAGGGGGCGTCGGCTACACCTTC	CASSLAGTGGVGYTF